This entry lists 25 T cell receptor beta chains sequenced from one sample in a study of blood T cells in healthy people across ages. Sample-barcoded 5' priming and a J-beta primer mix drove a second PCR of about 6 to 12 cycles. TCRdb reprocessed the 5' RACE reads with MiXCR, giving one entry per CDR3 protein. Among 850,000 to 1,100,000 distinct CDR3 sequences, roughly two fifths were seen once, and the ten largest hold approximately 14%. Sequenced input: blood. These receptors came from a man younger than 35 in good health.

This clonotype was counted once. This sequence joins TRBV9 and TRBJ2-7; possible D gene TRBD2, 7 bases. In germline, CDR1 is SGDLS, CDR2 YYNGEE. This CDR3 region has 15 residues. Trimming shortened V by 2 bases and J by 7 bases, and 19 bases separated the two germline ends. The CDR3 here is CASSVGGGAYNEQYF. CDR3 coding DNA: TGTGCCAGCAGCGTGGGAGGGGGAGCTTACAATGAGCAGTACTTC.

This clonotype was seen more than once but under ten times. V gene TRBV21-1 combines with J gene TRBJ1-5; TRBD1, the table's D call, was not compared with the DNA. TRBV21-1 is a listed pseudogene. The CDR3 covers 17 residues. CDR3 amino acids: CASSKGTGDFSNQPQHF. The CDR3 nucleotides read TGTGCCAGCAGCAAAGGGACAGGGGACTTTAGCAATCAGCCCCAGCATTTT.

This clonotype was seen only a few times. This sequence joins TRBV20-1 and TRBJ1-2, with a weak D call TRBD1 (5 bases). This CDR3 region has 17 residues. From germline, CDR1 is DFQATT and CDR2 SNEGSKA (reference sequence). The ends were cut back, 0 bases at V and 6 bases at J, with 23 bases in the middle. The CDR3 DNA follows: TGCAGTGCTAGAGATCAAGATCATGGCAGGGCGTCGAATGGCTACACCTTC. This gives the protein CSARDQDHGRASNGYTF.

This chain joins TRBV20-1 and TRBJ1-1; D uncertain. Looked up from germline, CDR1 is DFQATT and CDR2 is SNEGSKA (reference sequence). The CDR3 is 13 residues long. CDR3 loop: CRGEGPSNTEAFF. For the CDR3, the DNA is TGCAGGGGTGAGGGCCCGTCTAACACTGAAGCTTTCTTT.

There are a few counts of this clonotype. The V gene is TRBV5-1, the J gene TRBJ2-1; D may match TRBD1 or TRBD2 (6 bases each). CDR1 and CDR2 from the germline V gene are SGHRS and YFSETQ. The CDR3 has 17 amino acids. The V gene lost 4 bases and the J gene lost 3 bases, with 20 bases spanning the gap. In DNA, the CDR3 is TGCGCCAGCAGCGCATTAAGGGGGGACTTGATCTACAATGAGCAGTTCTTC. It translates to CASSALRGDLIYNEQFF.

Worth noting for this clonotype: A clone one base away is much larger, so this may be a read error. This chain joins TRBV7-2 and TRBJ1-6; D ambiguous. Germline V gene sequence: CDR1 SGHTA, CDR2 FQGNSA. There are 14 residues in the CDR3. This CDR3 is CPTGLVIYNSPLHF. The DNA of the CDR3 is TGTCCCACTGGCCTTGTCATCTATAATTCACCCCTCCACTTT.

This clonotype was picked up a small number of times. This chain connects TRBV20-1 to TRBJ1-2, with D uncertain. This CDR3 region has 14 residues. Germline V gene lookup returns CDR1 DFQATT and CDR2 SNEGSKA (reference sequence). Trimming shortened V by 0 bases and J by 2 bases, and 10 bases separated the two germline ends. As DNA, the CDR3 is TGCAGTGCTAGAGATCTCAGACTAAACTATGGCTACACCTTC. It encodes CSARDLRLNYGYTF.

This chain uses TRBV14 with TRBJ2-1; TRBD2 matches at 7 bases. J lost 7 bases, V lost 1 base, and 7 bases had no gene match. CDR1 and CDR2 from the germline V gene are SGHDN and FVKESK. The CDR3 spans 15 residues. The CDR3: CASSQGLLATNEQFF. The CDR3, as DNA: TGTGCCAGCAGCCAAGGACTACTAGCGACTAATGAGCAGTTCTTC.

The chain uses TRBV2 and TRBJ2-3; tentative D call: TRBD1 (5 bases). The germline V gene has CDR1 SNHLY and CDR2 FYNNEI. Trimming removed 6 bases from V and 3 bases from J, with 10 bases in between. CDR3 size: 13 residues. CDR3 in DNA: TGTGCCAGCAGGGCTCAGGGAACAGATACGCAGTATTTT. Translating gives CASRAQGTDTQYF.

This clonotype was seen more than once but under ten times. The chain combines TRBV10-3 with TRBJ2-2; the D gene could be TRBD1 or TRBD2 (6 bases each). V was cut by 7 bases and J by 8 bases, with 11 bases left in between. Germline V gene data show CDR1 as ENHRY and CDR2 as SYGVKD. The CDR3 has 12 amino acids. CDR3 DNA: TGTGCCATCACGGGGGCTGCAGGGGAGCTGTTTTTT. Translating it yields CAITGAAGELFF.

This clonotype was detected ten times or more. This chain connects TRBV29-1 to TRBJ1-1; maybe TRBD1 (6 bases). This CDR3 has 14 amino acids. CDR1 SQVTM and CDR2 ANQGSEA come from the germline V gene. V was pared by 2 bases and J by 7 bases, with 17 bases between. This CDR3 reads CSVESAAGAGEAFF. The CDR3, as DNA: TGCAGCGTTGAATCAGCGGCGGGGGCGGGTGAAGCTTTCTTT.

This clonotype was recorded a few times. This chain uses TRBV29-1 with TRBJ2-2, with 8 bases matching TRBD1. V was pared by 5 bases and J by 8 bases, with 10 bases of the junction left unmatched. Germline CDR1 is SQVTM and CDR2 is ANQGSEA. CDR3 size: 14 residues. The CDR3 nucleotides are TGCAGCGTTTTCGTGGGGACAGGTGGTGGGGAGCTGTTTTTT. The encoded protein is CSVFVGTGGGELFF.

This rearrangement joins TRBV7-2 to TRBJ2-3; the match to TRBD2 covers 10 bases. V gave up 10 bases and J gave up 4 bases; unmatched junction bases: 11. Germline CDR1 SGHTA, CDR2 FQGNSA. The CDR3 runs to 15 residues. Written as DNA, the CDR3 is TGTGCCACCCGTGGGGTAGCGGGGGGACCAGATACGCAGTATTTT. It is translated as CATRGVAGGPDTQYF.

This rearrangement joins TRBV12-3 or TRBV12-4 to TRBJ2-3, with a possible D match to TRBD2 (6 bases). V lost 6 bases to trimming and J lost 2 bases, with 15 bases between them. This CDR3 has 15 amino acids. CDR3 coding DNA: TGTGCCAGCAGCCCCGGGGGAGGAGACACAGATACGCAGTATTTT. Its protein product is CASSPGGGDTDTQYF.

This chain uses TRBV20-1 with TRBJ2-5; TRBD2 might be the D (5 bases). Trimming took 4 bases from V and 2 from J, leaving 8 bases between them. The germline gives CDR1 DFQATT, CDR2 SNEGSKA (reference sequence). The CDR3 length is 12 residues. The CDR3, as DNA: TGCAGTGCTAACTCGGGGCAAGAGACCCAGTACTTC. Its translation: CSANSGQETQYF.

The V and J genes are TRBV12-3 or TRBV12-4 and TRBJ1-5; 10 nucleotides align to TRBD1. The V segment lost 11 bases and the J segment 8 bases; nucleotides outside the gene matches: 6. The CDR3 is 12 amino acids. The CDR3 DNA sequence: TGTGCCGGCCGCGGACAGGGGGAGCCCCAGCATTTT. Its translation is CAGRGQGEPQHF.

This chain connects TRBV7-9 to TRBJ1-2; D is ambiguous. V lost 5 bases and J lost 5, with 18 bases in between. In germline, CDR1 is SEHNR, CDR2 FQNEAQ (reference sequence). This CDR3 comprises 15 residues. The CDR3 DNA sequence: TGTGCCAGCAGCCCCAGAGGCTTAAATGTATATGGCTACACCTTC. This sequence encodes CASSPRGLNVYGYTF. The full variable domain, with the rest looked up from reference TRBV7-9 and TRBJ1-2, is DTGVSQNPRHKITKRGQNVTFRCDPISEHNRLYWYRQTLGQGPEFLTYFQNEAQLEKSRLLSDRFSAERPKGSFSTLEIQRTEQGDSAMYLCASSPRGLNVYGYTFGSGTRLTVV.

J is TRBJ1-2 and V is TRBV20-1; no clear D. CDR1 DFQATT and CDR2 SNEGSKA come from the germline V gene (reference sequence). V lost 5 bases to trimming and J lost 10 bases, with 17 bases between them. The length of the CDR3 is 12 residues. Here the CDR3 DNA reads TGCAGTGCTCCCACCCCCGGGCAGGTCTACACCTTC. This translates into CSAPTPGQVYTF.

V is TRBV7-6 and J is TRBJ1-4; D is unclear. CDR3 length: 16 amino acids. Germline V lookup: CDR1 SGHVS, CDR2 FNYEAQ. V lost 0 bases and J lost 0, with 8 bases in between. CDR3 in DNA: TGTGCCAGCAGCTTAGCGCCATTTGCAACTAATGAAAAACTGTTTTTT. Translating it yields CASSLAPFATNEKLFF.

The chain joins TRBV4-3 to TRBJ2-1, with D possibly matching TRBD2 (5 bases). The germline gives CDR1 LGHNA, CDR2 YSLEER. The CDR3 runs 15 residues. The V gene lost 0 bases and the J gene lost 12 bases, with 18 bases spanning the gap. CDR3: CASSQDLALVGAQFF. The CDR3 DNA reads TGCGCCAGCAGCCAAGATTTAGCGCTGGTAGGCGCGCAGTTCTTC.

V gene TRBV5-1 combines with J gene TRBJ1-1; TRBD1 matches at 9 bases. Trimming removed 4 bases from V and 7 bases from J; junction bases left unmatched: 8. This CDR3 has 14 amino acids. Germline CDR1 and CDR2: SGHRS and YFSETQ. CDR3 coding DNA: TGCGCCAGCAGCCCGGGACAGGGCGTCGGTGAAGCTTTCTTT. Translated: CASSPGQGVGEAFF. Complete variable domain (other parts from reference TRBV5-1 and TRBJ1-1): KAGVTQTPRYLIKTRGQQVTLSCSPISGHRSVSWYQQTPGQGLQFLFEYFSETQRNKGNFPGRFSGRQFSNSRSEMNVSTLELGDSALYLCASSPGQGVGEAFFGQGTRLTVV.

This clonotype was counted between two and nine times. The J gene is TRBJ2-4, the V gene TRBV9; 12 positions agree with TRBD1. This CDR3 is 16 amino acids long. Trimming took 0 bases from V and 13 from J; bases not matched to a gene: 11. Germline V gene sequence: CDR1 SGDLS, CDR2 YYNGEE. CDR3 protein: CASSVDEGTGGAQQYF. CDR3 sequence (DNA): TGTGCCAGCAGCGTAGATGAAGGGACAGGGGGCGCGCAGCAGTACTTC.

This chain links TRBV7-2 with TRBJ2-7; the D gene is possibly TRBD1 (6 bases). This CDR3 has 13 amino acids. In germline, CDR1 is SGHTA, CDR2 FQGNSA. The CDR3 here is CGVQGSFDNEQYF. Here the CDR3 DNA reads TGTGGCGTACAGGGTAGTTTCGACAATGAGCAGTACTTC.

The table lists this clonotype with a few counts. CDR3 region: CASAQGTSWEQFF. CDR3 DNA sequence: TGTGCTAGTGCCCAAGGGACTAGCTGGGAGCAGTTCTTC. The chain employs TRBV12-5 and TRBJ2-1, with TRBD2 identical over 9 bases. J gave up 10 bases and V 7 bases, and 8 bases lay outside the gene matches. Germline CDR1 LGHNT, CDR2 FRNRAP. This CDR3 has 13 residues.

The chain carries TRBV20-1 and TRBJ2-5; D is perhaps TRBD1 (6 bases). The V and J ends lost 0 bases and 11 bases respectively, with 25 bases between them. The CDR3 is 16 amino acids. Germline CDR1 reads DFQATT; CDR2 reads SNEGSKA (reference sequence). The CDR3 reads CSARDLGQGYVDEQYF. Here the CDR3 DNA reads TGCAGTGCTAGAGATCTTGGTCAGGGGTATGTGGATGAGCAGTACTTC.